This T cell receptor beta chain is from a study of siplizumab effects on memory and regulatory T cells (dated by TCRdb to the late 2010s). Turning to the overall study: The effect of the anti-CD2 antibody siplizumab on alloreactive T-cell subsets was examined in allogeneic mixed lymphocyte reactions constructed from human PBMCs. The research as a whole found: About 80-96% of proliferating CD4+ or CD8+ clones could not be given a naive or memory phenotype. Greater diversity appeared to be present in unstimulated naive T cells than in memory T cells, and a substantial contribution to the alloresponse seemed to be made by naive cells. In reactions with siplizumab, an average of about 62% of mappable alloreactive CD4+ clones were Treg-derived, compared with roughly 30% in control reactions. No functional confirmation was obtained for the suppressive function of proliferating Tregs from siplizumab cultures. Siplizumab significantly lowered the cumulative frequency of alloreactive sequences that could be traced to unstimulated CD4+ memory T cells. Sequences below about 10^-5 frequency were poorly captured, so only a minor fraction of alloreactive clones could be mapped to unstimulated subsets.

The method behind the library was the immunoSEQ multiplex PCR assay. Around 10^5 TCR templates per sample were assayed by the deep sequencing platform. Genomic DNA extracted from sorted T cells was used for TCRbeta CDR3 sequencing. On the authors' methods: The R programming language was used for clonal analysis of TCRbeta CDR3 data. Alloreactive CD4+ and CD8+ clones were defined by comparing unstimulated samples with post-reaction CFSE-low samples. By matching sequences to the repertoires of sorted unstimulated Treg and non-Treg cells, each alloreactive CD4+ clone was assigned a regulatory or non-regulatory origin. TCRdb holds this immuneACCESS table with in-frame rearrangements only. Some clones are missing; in checked studies, unresolved V genes explain under half, and the rest has no known cause. V and J calls plus clone size are reproduced from that table; the DNA served to infer D and trimming. The sample table shows about 94,000 clones, and 94% are seen once. The ten largest clones represent roughly 0.3% of the sample.

Sorted unstimulated T cells and proliferating T cells recovered from mixed lymphocyte reactions underwent TCRbeta CDR3 sequencing. Fresh whole blood from roughly 10 HLA-typed healthy donors was used to isolate PBMCs. To map where alloreactive clones came from, CD4+ non-regulatory T cells in the unstimulated state were FACS-sorted. In the case of this clone: Its binding antigen is unknown. There are no base qualities to consult, and no much larger clone falls within one base.

In the germline V gene (reference sequence), CDR1 corresponds to SGHNT and CDR2 to YYREEE. V is trimmed back by 5 bases and J by 1 base, and the junction contains 8 bases that no gene match accounts for. The CDR3 runs 16 amino acids, cysteine and phenylalanine included. The read is trimmed to its CDR3 DNA, 48 bases read in frame from base 1. Sequencing was done on a sample of non-Treg CD4+ T cells sorted from blood. The sample's cell subset or site label, in plain terms: FACS-sorted unstimulated CD4+ non-regulatory T cells. The rearranged segments are TRBV5-4 and TRBJ1-1, with 10 bases matching TRBD1. This clonotype was sampled from a human donor in good health. Here is the DNA: TGTGCCAGCAGGCCCGGGACAGGGGTAACGAACACTGAAGCTTTCTTT. It translates as CASRPGTGVTNTEAFF.